One sample yielded the 31 T cell receptor beta chains listed below, sequenced in a study of patients and donors after allogeneic stem cell transplantation. Via MiXCR, TCRdb re-called the RT-PCR reads, giving one row per CDR3 protein. The data hold about 200,000 distinct CDR3 sequences, with around two fifths observed a single time. The sequenced sample consisted of blood, either unsorted or a sorted T cell fraction (not recorded which). These receptor sequences come from a human donor who was either an allogeneic HSCT recipient or a stem cell or donor lymphocyte infusion donor (not recorded which). It is not recorded whose cells these are; they may come from a transplant donor.

The chain employs TRBV27 and TRBJ2-3, with 9 bases lining up with TRBD1. The V and J ends lost 6 bases and 6 bases, in that order; junction bases with no gene match: 10. Germline CDR1 MNHEY, CDR2 SMNVEV (reference sequence). This CDR3 is built from 15 residues. CDR3 bases: TGTGCCAGCAGCTTCACACAGGGGGCAGGGGATACGCAGTATTTT. It specifies CASSFTQGAGDTQYF.

The rearrangement joins TRBV6-5 to TRBJ2-1; D remains unclear. V dropped 6 bases and J dropped 6 bases, with 9 bases sitting between them. The germline CDR1 and CDR2 sequences are MNHEY and SVGAGI. There are 12 residues in the CDR3. CDR3 sequence reads: CASSPAGNEQFF. The CDR3 DNA is TGTGCCAGCAGCCCGGCTGGCAATGAGCAGTTCTTC.

This sequence joins TRBV7-8 and TRBJ2-3, with 10 bases aligning to TRBD1. Germline V gene sequence: CDR1 SGHVS, CDR2 FQNEAQ. This CDR3 contains 16 residues. V shed 6 bases, J shed 3 bases, and the junction held 9 bases outside the gene matches. For the CDR3, the DNA is TGTGCCAGCAGTCTTAGACGGGGACAGGGGACAGATACGCAGTATTTT. As protein: CASSLRRGQGTDTQYF.

V and J are TRBV29-1 and TRBJ1-6; D is undetermined. This CDR3 comprises 13 residues. Germline assignment: CDR1 SQVTM and CDR2 ANQGSEA. Trimming removed 7 bases from V and 10 bases from J, with 17 bases in between. The CDR3 reads CSARLNRESPLHF. The CDR3 DNA sequence: TGCAGCGCCAGATTGAATCGGGAATCACCCCTCCACTTT.

This clonotype was detected once. The gene calls are TRBV6-4 and TRBJ1-5; 9 bases line up with TRBD1. Germline V gene data show CDR1 as MRHNA and CDR2 as SNTAGT. V lost 10 bases to trimming and J lost 4 bases; unmatched junction nucleotides: 8. The CDR3 spans 14 residues. CDR3 sequence: CAIPWTGENQPQHF. CDR3 DNA: TGTGCCATCCCCTGGACAGGGGAAAATCAGCCCCAGCATTTT.

The chain is built from TRBV10-3 and TRBJ2-5; 8 nucleotides agree with TRBD1. CDR1 is ENHRY, CDR2 SYGVKD, per germline. The CDR3 has 15 amino acids. The ends lost 11 bases at V and 5 bases at J; junction bases unmatched: 16. CDR3 amino acids: CAAGQGALVGETQYF. For the CDR3, the DNA is TGTGCCGCCGGCCAGGGGGCTCTAGTGGGTGAGACCCAGTACTTC.

A few counts support this clonotype. J is TRBJ1-2 and V is TRBV25-1, with TRBD1 matching over 11 bases. Trimming removed 7 bases from V and 10 bases from J; junction bases left unmatched: 5. The CDR3 runs to 12 residues. Germline CDR1 reads MGHDK; CDR2 reads SYGVNS. The CDR3 DNA is TGTGCCAGCACACGGACAGGGGGCGCCTACACCTTC. It yields the protein CASTRTGGAYTF.

Only a few counts were recorded for this clonotype. The J gene is TRBJ2-3, the V gene TRBV12-3 or TRBV12-4; TRBD1 matches 8 bases. The CDR3 is 13 amino acids. V lost 3 bases, J lost 6 bases, and 2 bases stayed unmatched. As DNA, the CDR3 is TGTGCCAGCAGTTTCCAGGGGGCCGATACGCAGTATTTT. Protein: CASSFQGADTQYF.

This chain uses TRBV20-1 with TRBJ2-7; possible D gene TRBD1, 5 bases. The length of the CDR3 is 12 residues. Per the germline V gene, CDR1 is DFQATT and CDR2 is SNEGSKA (reference sequence). V lost 2 bases and J 2 bases, leaving 7 bases between the germline ends. In nucleotides, the CDR3 is TGCAGTGCTAGACAGGGTGCCTACGAGCAGTACTTC. Amino acids: CSARQGAYEQYF.

The rearrangement links TRBV7-2 to TRBJ2-3, with no clear D. This CDR3 region has 15 residues. Germline-derived CDR1 and CDR2 are SGHTA and FQGNSA. Trimming took 3 bases from V and 0 from J, leaving 10 bases between them. The CDR3 bases are TGTGCCAGCAGCTTGGTGAATTCTAGCACAGATACGCAGTATTTT. The encoded protein is CASSLVNSSTDTQYF.

This clonotype was seen a handful of times. The chain joins TRBV10-3 to TRBJ1-5; no definite D call. Trimming removed 3 bases from V and 2 bases from J, with 8 bases in between. Germline V lookup: CDR1 ENHRY, CDR2 SYGVKD. The CDR3 runs to 14 residues. CDR3 coding DNA: TGTGCCATCAGTGAAAACATCGGCAATCAGCCCCAGCATTTT. Protein product: CAISENIGNQPQHF.

This chain's CDR3 is CASSLRGGRSGELFF. CDR3 in DNA: TGCGCCAGCAGCTTAAGGGGGGGCCGTTCCGGGGAGCTGTTTTTT. The chain carries TRBV5-1 and TRBJ2-2; D perhaps matches TRBD2 (7 bases). CDR3 length: 15 residues. Looked up from germline, CDR1 is SGHRS and CDR2 is YFSETQ. Trimming stripped 2 bases from V and 6 bases from J, with 14 bases between.

This chain uses TRBV4-1 with TRBJ2-2; no definite D call. The CDR3 extends over 16 amino acids. CDR1 MGHRA and CDR2 YSYEKL come from the germline V gene. Trimming left V 0 bases short and J 3 bases short, with 11 bases between. CDR3 DNA: TGCGCCAGCAGCCAAGATCAAGAGGATGACACCGGGGAGCTGTTTTTT. It encodes CASSQDQEDDTGELFF.

Sample share makes this clonotype large. The chain employs TRBV5-1 and TRBJ2-3; D is uncertain. CDR3 size: 14 residues. V was shortened by 0 bases and J by 1 base, with 6 bases between the two germline ends. CDR1 is SGHRS, CDR2 YFSETQ, per germline. The CDR3 DNA sequence: TGCGCCAGCAGCTTGGGGCAGCGCACAGATACGCAGTATTTT. It is translated as CASSLGQRTDTQYF.

This clonotype has more than one count but fewer than ten. The J gene is TRBJ1-1, the V gene TRBV3-1, with D unclear. Per germline, CDR1 LGHDT and CDR2 YNNKEL (reference sequence). V gave up 2 bases and J gave up 1 base, with 8 bases separating them. This CDR3 spans 14 amino acids. DNA for the CDR3: TGTGCCAGCAGCCAACGCGACCGGAACACTGAAGCTTTCTTT. Translated: CASSQRDRNTEAFF.

The CDR3 is CASTNRETQYF. CDR3 sequence (DNA): TGTGCCAGCACCAATAGAGAGACCCAGTACTTC. The rearrangement uses TRBV12-3 or TRBV12-4 and TRBJ2-5, with unresolved D. Trimming left V 7 bases short and J 4 bases short, with 7 bases between. This CDR3 spans 11 amino acids.

The chain joins TRBV27 to TRBJ1-6, with D possibly TRBD1 on 6 matching bases. The CDR3 has 17 residues. Germline-derived CDR1 and CDR2 are MNHEY and SMNVEV (reference sequence). V was cut by 5 bases and J by 0 bases, with 14 bases left in between. The CDR3: CASSLTGWSSYNSPLHF. In DNA, the CDR3 is TGTGCCAGCAGTCTTACAGGGTGGAGCTCCTATAATTCACCCCTCCACTTT.

This clonotype was detected a few times. The chain joins TRBV20-1 to TRBJ1-2; the D gene is possibly TRBD1 (6 bases). This CDR3 is 17 amino acids long. V was trimmed by 1 base and J by 2 bases, leaving 20 bases between them. The germline V gene encodes CDR1 DFQATT and CDR2 SNEGSKA (reference sequence). The CDR3, as DNA: TGCAGTGCTAGAGTTCTAGACAGGCCGCGCGGGAACTATGGCTACACCTTC. Translating gives CSARVLDRPRGNYGYTF.

The chain links TRBV20-1 to TRBJ2-1; 11 nucleotides line up with TRBD1. Unmatched junction bases numbered 5, after V lost 0 bases and J lost 4 bases. The CDR3 is made up of 16 amino acids. The germline V gene encodes CDR1 DFQATT and CDR2 SNEGSKA (reference sequence). CDR3 sequence (DNA): TGCAGTGCTAGAGACCCGGGACAGGGGGAATACAATGAGCAGTTCTTC. Translation gives CSARDPGQGEYNEQFF.

Concerning this clonotype itself: In this CDR3 the conserved last residue, phenylalanine or tryptophan, is missing, so a read error is likely. This rearrangement joins TRBV12-3 or TRBV12-4 to TRBJ1-3; D may be TRBD1 (6 bases). Trimming took 7 bases from V and 1 from J, leaving 17 bases between them. The CDR3 runs 16 residues. CDR3 DNA sequence: TGTGCCAGCACCCCCCGGACAGCCGGATCTGGAAACACCATATATTTG. Residues: CASTPRTAGSGNTIYL.

This chain connects TRBV7-2 to TRBJ1-2, with D perhaps matching TRBD1 (5 bases). In germline, CDR1 is SGHTA, CDR2 FQGNSA. The CDR3 runs 16 residues. Deletions cut 5 bases from V and 5 bases from J, with 21 bases between. The CDR3 DNA follows: TGTGCCAGCAGCCCTTGGACCGACCCGGGGGTATATGGCTACACCTTC. Protein product: CASSPWTDPGVYGYTF.

This clonotype was observed a few times. The V gene is TRBV5-1, the J gene TRBJ2-5, with D perhaps TRBD2 (6 bases). The CDR3 covers 13 residues. Deletions cut 0 bases from V and 4 bases from J, with 7 bases between. CDR1 and CDR2 (germline): SGHRS, YFSETQ. The CDR3 loop is CASSLVEGETQYF. The CDR3 DNA sequence: TGCGCCAGCAGCTTGGTGGAGGGAGAGACCCAGTACTTC.

This clonotype was counted only a few times. An end of the junction differs from the germline gene, which may be a read error. V gene TRBV12-3 or TRBV12-4 combines with J gene TRBJ1-2; TRBD1 might be the D (5 bases). There are 16 residues in the CDR3. The CDR3 reads CASSLGPQVANYGYTF. DNA for the CDR3: TGTGCCAGCAGCTTAGGACCACAGGTAGCTAACTATGGCTACACCTTC.

V usage is TRBV7-7 and J usage is TRBJ2-3, with TRBD2 matching over 12 bases. The germline V gene has CDR1 SSHAT and CDR2 FNYEAQ (reference sequence). CDR3 size: 16 residues. V trimming: 1 base; J trimming: 4 bases; junction bases outside the gene matches: 3. This CDR3 reads CASSLGLAGAADTQYF. The CDR3 DNA is TGTGCCAGCAGCTTAGGACTAGCGGGGGCCGCAGATACGCAGTATTTT. Filled out from reference TRBV7-7 and TRBJ2-3, the complete variable domain reads GAGVSQSPRYKVTKRGQDVTLRCDPISSHATLYWYQQALGQGPEFLTYFNYEAQPDKSGLPSDRFSAERPEGSISTLTIQRTEQRDSAMYRCASSLGLAGAADTQYFGPGTRLTVL.

This rearrangement joins TRBV20-1 to TRBJ2-3; D ambiguous. Trimming took 6 bases from V and 0 from J, leaving 7 bases between them. Germline CDR1 and CDR2: DFQATT and SNEGSKA (reference sequence). The CDR3 runs 12 residues. CDR3 sequence reads: CSASPSTDTQYF. CDR3 bases: TGCAGTGCCTCGCCTAGCACAGATACGCAGTATTTT.

The rearrangement joins TRBV3-1 to TRBJ1-1; D is perhaps TRBD1 (6 bases). V shed 3 bases and J shed 8 bases, with 13 bases lying between them. The CDR3 is made up of 13 amino acids. Germline loops: CDR1 LGHDT, CDR2 YNNKEL (reference sequence). CDR3 sequence: CASSHGGLAEAFF. Here the CDR3 DNA reads TGTGCCAGCAGCCACGGGGGGCTTGCCGAAGCTTTCTTT.

This chain uses TRBV6-6 with TRBJ1-4, with TRBD1 identical over 8 bases. The junction had 3 bases not matched to a gene; V was cut back by 5 bases and J by 10 bases. The germline gives CDR1 MNHNY, CDR2 SVGAGI (reference sequence). The CDR3 runs to 12 residues. The CDR3 sequence: CASSRDRSKLFF. CDR3 sequence (DNA): TGTGCCAGCAGTAGGGACAGGTCAAAACTGTTTTTT.

This clonotype was counted only a few times. The chain couples TRBV6-2 or TRBV6-3 to TRBJ2-5; D is perhaps TRBD1 or TRBD2 (5 bases each). Germline lookup yields CDR1 MNHEY and CDR2 SVGEGT. V lost 1 base, J lost 1 base, and 10 bases lay in between. This CDR3 is 15 amino acids long. In DNA, the CDR3 is TGTGCCAGCAGTTACTTGGTGGGGGTCCAAGAGACCCAGTACTTC. This encodes CASSYLVGVQETQYF.

V usage is TRBV4-3 and J usage is TRBJ2-1, with D maybe TRBD2 (5 bases). V lost 0 bases, J lost 2 bases, and 11 bases lay in between. Germline CDR1 reads LGHNA; CDR2 reads YSLEER. CDR3 length equals 16 residues. The CDR3 DNA sequence: TGCGCCAGCAGCCAAGATACGGCCGGGACCTACAATGAGCAGTTCTTC. Amino acid sequence: CASSQDTAGTYNEQFF.

This sequence joins TRBV7-3 and TRBJ1-6, with a tentative D call TRBD1 (5 bases). Per germline, CDR1 SGHTA and CDR2 FQGTGA. This CDR3 is built from 15 residues. V lost 2 bases to trimming and J lost 6 bases, with 11 bases between them. The DNA for the CDR3 is TGTGCCAGCAGCTTATTGGGGACGGTTAATTCACCCCTCCACTTT. Amino acid sequence: CASSLLGTVNSPLHF.

The chain combines TRBV12-3 or TRBV12-4 with TRBJ1-2, with D perhaps TRBD1 (6 bases). There are 13 residues in the CDR3. The ends were cut back, 4 bases at V and 2 bases at J, with 8 bases in the middle. Written as DNA, the CDR3 is TGTGCCAGCAGTTACAGGGAAAACTATGGCTACACCTTC. It translates to CASSYRENYGYTF.